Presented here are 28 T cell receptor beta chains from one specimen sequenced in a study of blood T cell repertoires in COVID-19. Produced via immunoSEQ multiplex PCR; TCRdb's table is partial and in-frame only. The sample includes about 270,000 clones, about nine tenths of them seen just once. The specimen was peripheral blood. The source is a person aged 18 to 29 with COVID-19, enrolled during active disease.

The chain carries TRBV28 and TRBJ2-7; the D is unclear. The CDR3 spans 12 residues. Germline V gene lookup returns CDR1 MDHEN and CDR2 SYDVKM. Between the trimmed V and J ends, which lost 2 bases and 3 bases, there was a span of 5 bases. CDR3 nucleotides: TGTGCCAGCAGTTTAGGTAGCTACGAGCAGTACTTC. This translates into CASSLGSYEQYF.

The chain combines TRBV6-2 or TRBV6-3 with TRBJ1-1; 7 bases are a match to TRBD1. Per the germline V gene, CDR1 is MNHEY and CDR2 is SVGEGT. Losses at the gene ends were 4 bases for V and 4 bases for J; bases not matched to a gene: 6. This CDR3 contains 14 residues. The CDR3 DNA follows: TGTGCCAGCAGTTTGGATCAGGGGGTCACTGAAGCTTTCTTT. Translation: CASSLDQGVTEAFF.

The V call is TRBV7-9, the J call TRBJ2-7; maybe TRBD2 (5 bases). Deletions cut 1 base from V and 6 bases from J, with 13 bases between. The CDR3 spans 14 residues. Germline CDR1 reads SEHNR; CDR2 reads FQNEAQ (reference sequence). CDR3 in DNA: TGTGCCAGCAGCTTAGATGTGGCTAGCTCCGAGCAGTACTTC. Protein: CASSLDVASSEQYF. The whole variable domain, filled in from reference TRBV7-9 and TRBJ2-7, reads DTGVSQNPRHKITKRGQNVTFRCDPISEHNRLYWYRQTLGQGPEFLTYFQNEAQLEKSRLLSDRFSAERPKGSFSTLEIQRTEQGDSAMYLCASSLDVASSEQYFGPGTRLTVT.

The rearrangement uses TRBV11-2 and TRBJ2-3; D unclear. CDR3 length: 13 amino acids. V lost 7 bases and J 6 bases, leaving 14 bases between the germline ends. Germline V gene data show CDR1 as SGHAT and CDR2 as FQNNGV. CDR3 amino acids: CASKHRSWDTQYF. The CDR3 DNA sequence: TGTGCCAGCAAGCACCGGTCCTGGGATACGCAGTATTTT.

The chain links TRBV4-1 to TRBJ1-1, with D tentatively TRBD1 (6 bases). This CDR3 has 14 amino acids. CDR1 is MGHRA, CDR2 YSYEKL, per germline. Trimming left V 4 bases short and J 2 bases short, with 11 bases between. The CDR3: CASSRTQGNTEAFF. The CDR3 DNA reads TGCGCCAGCAGCCGGACACAGGGAAACACTGAAGCTTTCTTT.

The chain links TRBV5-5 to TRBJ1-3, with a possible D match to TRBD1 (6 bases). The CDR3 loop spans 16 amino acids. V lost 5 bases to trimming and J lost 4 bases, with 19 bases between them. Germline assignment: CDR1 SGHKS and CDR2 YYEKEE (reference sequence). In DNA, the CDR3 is TGTGCCAGCAGTCTTGCGACACTGACAGGAGGAAACACCATATATTTT. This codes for CASSLATLTGGNTIYF.

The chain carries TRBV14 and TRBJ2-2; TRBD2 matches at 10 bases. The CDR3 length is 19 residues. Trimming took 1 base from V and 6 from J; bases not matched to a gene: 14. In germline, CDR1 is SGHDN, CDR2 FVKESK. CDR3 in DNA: TGTGCCAGCAGCCAAGGTCCTAGCGGGAGTCCCGGAGCCCCCGGGGAGCTGTTTTTT. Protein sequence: CASSQGPSGSPGAPGELFF.

The CDR3 nucleotides read TGTGCCAGTAGTATGGGGACAGGCGAGTACGAGCAGTACTTC. Its translation: CASSMGTGEYEQYF. The chain has TRBV19 and TRBJ2-7; 8 nucleotides match TRBD1. V shed 3 bases, J shed 4 bases, and the junction held 5 bases outside the gene matches. The CDR3 totals 14 residues. Germline V lookup: CDR1 LNHDA, CDR2 SQIVND (reference sequence).

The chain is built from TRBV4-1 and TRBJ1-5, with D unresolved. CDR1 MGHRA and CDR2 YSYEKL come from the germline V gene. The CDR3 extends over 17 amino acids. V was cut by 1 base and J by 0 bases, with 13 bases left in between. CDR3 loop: CASSQAGSLYSNQPQHF. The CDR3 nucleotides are TGCGCCAGCAGCCAAGCGGGGTCCCTTTATAGCAATCAGCCCCAGCATTTT.

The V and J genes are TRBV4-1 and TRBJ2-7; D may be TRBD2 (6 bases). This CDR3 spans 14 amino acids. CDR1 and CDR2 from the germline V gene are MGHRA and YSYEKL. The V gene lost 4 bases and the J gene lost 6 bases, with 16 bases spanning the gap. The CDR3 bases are TGCGCCAGCAGCCTCGTGGGTAGCGGCCCCGAGCAGTACTTC. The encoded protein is CASSLVGSGPEQYF.

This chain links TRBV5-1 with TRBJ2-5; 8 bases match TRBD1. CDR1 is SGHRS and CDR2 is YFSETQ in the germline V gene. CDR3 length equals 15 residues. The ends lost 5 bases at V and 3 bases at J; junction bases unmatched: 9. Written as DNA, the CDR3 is TGCGCCAGCAGGGACAGGGCCGGGCGGGAAGAGACCCAGTACTTC. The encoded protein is CASRDRAGREETQYF.

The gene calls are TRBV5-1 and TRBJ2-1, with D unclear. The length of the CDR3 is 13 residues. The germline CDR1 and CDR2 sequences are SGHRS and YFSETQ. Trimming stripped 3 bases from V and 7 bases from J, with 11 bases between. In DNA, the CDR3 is TGCGCCAGCAGCTCGGAGTTTCGGAATGAGCAGTTCTTC. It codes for CASSSEFRNEQFF.

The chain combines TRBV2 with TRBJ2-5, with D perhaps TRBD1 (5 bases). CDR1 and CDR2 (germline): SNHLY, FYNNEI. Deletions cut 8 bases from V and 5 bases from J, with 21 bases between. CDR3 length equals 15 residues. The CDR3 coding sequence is TGTGCCAGCGGAAGAGAGCAGGGTTTTCAGGAGACCCAGTACTTC. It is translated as CASGREQGFQETQYF. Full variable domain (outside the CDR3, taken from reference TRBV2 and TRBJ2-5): EPEVTQTPSHQVTQMGQEVILRCVPISNHLYFYWYRQILGQKVEFLVSFYNNEISEKSEIFDDQFSVERPDGSNFTLKIRSTKLEDSAMYFCASGREQGFQETQYFGPGTRLLVL.

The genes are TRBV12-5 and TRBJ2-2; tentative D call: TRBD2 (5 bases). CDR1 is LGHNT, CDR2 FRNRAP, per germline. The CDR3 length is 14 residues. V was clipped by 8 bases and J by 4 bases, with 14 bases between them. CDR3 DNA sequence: TGTGCTAGTCAACTAGATATCAGCACCGGGGAGCTGTTTTTT. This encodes CASQLDISTGELFF.

The CDR3 here is CASSSSQETQYF. CDR3 DNA: TGTGCCAGCTCATCTTCTCAAGAGACCCAGTACTTC. This chain uses TRBV18 with TRBJ2-5; D is unresolved. The CDR3 spans 12 residues. The V gene lost 5 bases and the J gene lost 2 bases, with 6 bases spanning the gap. Germline CDR1 is KGHSH and CDR2 is LQKENI.

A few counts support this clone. The CDR3 coding sequence is TGTGCCATCAGTGACCGGGACAGCTATGGCTACACCTTC. Protein sequence: CAISDRDSYGYTF. The chain carries TRBV10-3 and TRBJ1-2; TRBD1 agrees at 7 bases. With V trimmed by 3 bases and J by 4 bases, 2 bases remained unmatched. The germline CDR1 and CDR2 sequences are ENHRY and SYGVKD. CDR3 size: 13 residues.

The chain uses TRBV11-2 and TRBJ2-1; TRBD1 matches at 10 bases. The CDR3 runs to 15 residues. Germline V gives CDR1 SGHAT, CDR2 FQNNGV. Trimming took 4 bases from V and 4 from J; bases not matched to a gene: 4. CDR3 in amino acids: CASSSGQGEYNEQFF. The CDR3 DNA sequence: TGTGCCAGCAGCTCCGGACAGGGGGAATACAATGAGCAGTTCTTC.

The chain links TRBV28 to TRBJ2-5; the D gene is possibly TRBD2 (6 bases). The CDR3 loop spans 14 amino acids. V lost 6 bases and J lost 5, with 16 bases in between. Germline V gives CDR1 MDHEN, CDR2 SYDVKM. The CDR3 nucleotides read TGTGCCAGCAGAATAGCGGTCTCATGGGAGACCCAGTACTTC. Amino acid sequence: CASRIAVSWETQYF.

CDR3 region: CSVVGEAIQETQYF. In DNA, the CDR3 is TGCAGCGTTGTGGGGGAGGCGATCCAAGAGACCCAGTACTTC. The rearrangement links TRBV29-1 to TRBJ2-5; D possibly corresponds to TRBD2 (6 bases). Germline CDR1 reads SQVTM; CDR2 reads ANQGSEA. The CDR3 has 14 residues. Between the trimmed V and J ends, which lost 4 bases and 1 base, there was a span of 13 bases. Based on the CDR3 plus reference TRBV29-1 and TRBJ2-5, the full variable domain is SAVISQKPSRDICQRGTSLTIQCQVDSQVTMMFWYRQQPGQSLTLIATANQGSEATYESGFVIDKFPISRPNLTFSTLTVSNMSPEDSSIYLCSVVGEAIQETQYFGPGTRLLVL.

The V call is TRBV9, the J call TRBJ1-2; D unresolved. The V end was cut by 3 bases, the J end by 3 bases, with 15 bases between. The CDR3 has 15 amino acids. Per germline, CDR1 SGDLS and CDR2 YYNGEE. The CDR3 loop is CASSGSTGIDYGYTF. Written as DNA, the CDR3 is TGTGCCAGCAGCGGCTCTACGGGGATCGACTATGGCTACACCTTC. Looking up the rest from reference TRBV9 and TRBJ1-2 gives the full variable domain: DSGVTQTPKHLITATGQRVTLRCSPRSGDLSVYWYQQSLDQGLQFLIQYYNGEERAKGNILERFSAQQFPDLHSELNLSSLELGDSALYFCASSGSTGIDYGYTFGSGTRLTVV.

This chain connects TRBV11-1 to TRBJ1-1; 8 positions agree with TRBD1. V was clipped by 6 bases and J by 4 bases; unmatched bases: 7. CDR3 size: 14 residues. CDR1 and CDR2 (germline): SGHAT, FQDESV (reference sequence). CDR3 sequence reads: CASRSTGGATEAFF. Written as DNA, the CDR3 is TGTGCCAGCAGATCCACAGGGGGAGCCACTGAAGCTTTCTTT.

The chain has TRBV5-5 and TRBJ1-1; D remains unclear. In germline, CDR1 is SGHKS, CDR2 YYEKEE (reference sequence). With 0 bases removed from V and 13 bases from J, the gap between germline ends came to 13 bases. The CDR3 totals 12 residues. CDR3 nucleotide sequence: TGTGCCAGCAGCTTGGAGCAGGAGGCGGGTTTCTTT. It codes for CASSLEQEAGFF.

CDR3 region: CSAGTGTGNTIYF. The CDR3 region has the DNA TGCAGCGCCGGAACAGGGACTGGAAACACCATATATTTT. The chain has TRBV29-1 and TRBJ1-3; tentative D call: TRBD1 (6 bases). Per the germline V gene, CDR1 is SQVTM and CDR2 is ANQGSEA. V was cut by 7 bases and J by 2 bases, with 12 bases left in between. This CDR3 region has 13 residues.

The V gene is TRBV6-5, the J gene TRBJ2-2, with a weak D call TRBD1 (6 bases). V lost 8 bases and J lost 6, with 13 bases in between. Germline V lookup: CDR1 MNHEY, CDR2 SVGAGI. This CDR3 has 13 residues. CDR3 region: CASRTVGPGELFF. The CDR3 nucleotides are TGTGCCAGCCGGACAGTTGGACCCGGGGAGCTGTTTTTT.

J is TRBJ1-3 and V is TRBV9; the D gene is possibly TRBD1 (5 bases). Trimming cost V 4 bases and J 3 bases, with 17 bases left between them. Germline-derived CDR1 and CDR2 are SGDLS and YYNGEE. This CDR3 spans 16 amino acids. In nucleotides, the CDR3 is TGTGCCAGCAGCCTCAGAATAGGGGACTATGGAAACACCATATATTTT. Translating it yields CASSLRIGDYGNTIYF.

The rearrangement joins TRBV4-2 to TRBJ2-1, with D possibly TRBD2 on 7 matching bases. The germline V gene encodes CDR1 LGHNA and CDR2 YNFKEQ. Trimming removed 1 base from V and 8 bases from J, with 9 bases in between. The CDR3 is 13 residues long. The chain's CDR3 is CASSQAGGHEQFF. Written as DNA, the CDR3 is TGTGCCAGCAGCCAAGCCGGGGGGCATGAGCAGTTCTTC.

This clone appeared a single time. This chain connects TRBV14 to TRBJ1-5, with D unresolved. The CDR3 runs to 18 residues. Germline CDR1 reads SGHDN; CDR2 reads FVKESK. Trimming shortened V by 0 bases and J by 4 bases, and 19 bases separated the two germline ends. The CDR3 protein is CASSQDRQARNRNQPQHF. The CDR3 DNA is TGTGCCAGCAGCCAAGATCGGCAGGCAAGGAATCGAAATCAGCCCCAGCATTTT.

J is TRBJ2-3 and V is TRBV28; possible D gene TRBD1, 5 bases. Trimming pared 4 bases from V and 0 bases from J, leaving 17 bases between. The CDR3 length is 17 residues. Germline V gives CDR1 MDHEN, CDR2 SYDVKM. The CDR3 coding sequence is TGTGCCAGCAGTTCCGCAGATGGCAGGGCTAGCACAGATACGCAGTATTTT. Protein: CASSSADGRASTDTQYF. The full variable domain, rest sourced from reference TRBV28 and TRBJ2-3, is DVKVTQSSRYLVKRTGEKVFLECVQDMDHENMFWYRQDPGLGLRLIYFSYDVKMKEKGDIPEGYSVSREKKERFSLILESASTNQTSMYLCASSSADGRASTDTQYFGPGTRLTVL.